This entry lists 5 T cell receptor beta chains sequenced from one sample in a study of neoadjuvant anti-PD-1 for oral cavity cancer. Repertoires were generated with immunoSEQ multiplex PCR, while TCRdb's copy carries only in-frame clones and drops some. Of approximately 32,000 clones listed, 87% are singletons. This material consisted of PBMCs, taken before nivolumab (anti-PD-1) treatment. The receptors stem from a person aged 40 to 85 with oral cavity squamous cell carcinoma.

The gene calls are TRBV29-1 and TRBJ1-3; 8 bases map to TRBD1. Germline V gives CDR1 SQVTM, CDR2 ANQGSEA. J lost 0 bases, V lost 6 bases, and 7 bases had no gene match. The length of the CDR3 is 15 residues. The DNA for the CDR3 is TGCAGCGTCATTTTAACAGGGGGCTCTGGAAACACCATATATTTT. Translation: CSVILTGGSGNTIYF.

The V gene is TRBV19, the J gene TRBJ2-7, with 7 positions matching TRBD1. The CDR3 spans 13 residues. With V trimmed by 10 bases and J by 0 bases, 6 bases remained unmatched. In germline, CDR1 is LNHDA, CDR2 SQIVND (reference sequence). The CDR3 spells CATRQGYSYEQYF. CDR3 sequence (DNA): TGTGCCACCAGACAGGGTTACTCCTACGAGCAGTACTTC. Using reference TRBV19 and TRBJ2-7 for the parts outside the CDR3, the full variable domain is DGGITQSPKYLFRKEGQNVTLSCEQNLNHDAMYWYRQDPGQGLRLIYYSQIVNDFQKGDIAEGYSVSREKKESFPLTVTSAQKNPTAFYLCATRQGYSYEQYFGPGTRLTVT.

The genes are TRBV5-6 and TRBJ2-2, with D possibly TRBD1 on 5 matching bases. Trimming left V 1 base short and J 1 base short, with 11 bases between. This CDR3 has 16 amino acids. Germline V lookup: CDR1 SGHDT, CDR2 YYEEEE. The CDR3 protein is CASSLIPGWNTGELFF. CDR3 nucleotides: TGTGCCAGCAGCTTGATCCCAGGGTGGAACACCGGGGAGCTGTTTTTT.

The V call is TRBV5-1, the J call TRBJ2-7; D is unresolved. The CDR3 sequence is 14 residues long. Trimming stripped 4 bases from V and 2 bases from J, with 13 bases between. Germline values: CDR1 SGHRS, CDR2 YFSETQ. The CDR3 sequence: CASSHPGKPYEQYF. CDR3 coding DNA: TGCGCCAGCAGCCATCCCGGAAAGCCCTACGAGCAGTACTTC.

This chain uses TRBV27 with TRBJ2-2, with TRBD1 as a possible D gene (6 bases). CDR1 and CDR2 from the germline V gene are MNHEY and SMNVEV (reference sequence). The CDR3 extends over 16 amino acids. Trimming left V 2 bases short and J 1 base short, with 11 bases between. For the CDR3, the DNA is TGTGCCAGCAGTTTACAGGGGCGAGGGAACACCGGGGAGCTGTTTTTT. The encoded protein is CASSLQGRGNTGELFF.